The 14 T cell receptor beta chains below all came from one sample that was sequenced in a study of T cells in Graves' hyperthyroidism and ophthalmopathy. What was amplified from RNA transcripts were TCR beta CDR3 regions. TCR CDR3 regions were first amplified by RT-PCR with HTBI primers. One entry per CDR3 protein, called by TCRdb with MiXCR from the multiplex PCR reads. The sample lists 27,000 or so distinct CDR3 sequences, around 40% occurring once. The sequenced material came from blood. The receptor set was obtained from a woman under 40 with Graves' hyperthyroidism.

This clonotype was detected many times. The chain couples TRBV20-1 to TRBJ1-4; D call uncertain. The V gene lost 3 bases and the J gene lost 6 bases, with 8 bases spanning the gap. The CDR3 totals 12 residues. Germline V CDR1 and CDR2: DFQATT, SNEGSKA (reference sequence). Here the CDR3 reads CSARQDDEKLFF. In DNA form, the CDR3 reads TGCAGTGCTAGGCAGGATGATGAAAAACTGTTTTTT.

This chain connects TRBV20-1 to TRBJ2-1, with 7 bases that match TRBD2. The junction had 9 bases not matched to a gene; V was cut back by 6 bases and J by 4 bases. This CDR3 is built from 14 residues. Looked up from germline, CDR1 is DFQATT and CDR2 is SNEGSKA (reference sequence). CDR3 nucleotide sequence: TGCAGTGCGGGGGGGGGAGGAATTTACAATGAGCAGTTCTTC. It yields the protein CSAGGGGIYNEQFF.

In this sample, this clonotype turned up many times. The CDR3 DNA reads as TGTGCCAGCAGCCAAACAGGCCTAACGCGGGAGACCCAGTACTTC. It encodes CASSQTGLTRETQYF. The V call is TRBV14, the J call TRBJ2-5; tentatively, D is TRBD1 (5 bases). Trimming pared 2 bases from V and 5 bases from J, leaving 15 bases between. CDR1 is SGHDN and CDR2 is FVKESK in the germline V gene. This CDR3 is 15 amino acids long.

The rearrangement joins TRBV25-1 to TRBJ2-7; 8 nucleotides align to TRBD1. The CDR3 sequence is 15 residues long. The V gene's germline CDR1 is MGHDK and CDR2 SYGVNS. V dropped 6 bases and J dropped 2; count of bases not matched to a gene: 9. In DNA, the CDR3 is TGTGCCAGCAGCGTAGACGGACAGGGCCCCTACGAGCAGTACTTC. Translating it yields CASSVDGQGPYEQYF.

On this clonotype itself: A read error is likely, as this CDR3 ends without the conserved phenylalanine or tryptophan. This chain joins TRBV5-1 and TRBJ2-1; D is possibly TRBD2 (5 bases). CDR1 and CDR2 (germline): SGHRS, YFSETQ. The CDR3 contains 15 residues. In DNA form, the CDR3 reads TGCGCCGGCAGCTTGCTAGGGAGCTCCTACAATGAGCAGTTCCTC. Its translation is CAGSLLGSSYNEQFL.

This clonotype is categorized as medium-sized. The genes are TRBV10-2 and TRBJ2-2, with 7 bases identical to TRBD2. There are 15 residues in the CDR3. V lost 8 bases, J lost 2 bases, and 8 bases stayed unmatched. CDR1 is WSHSY, CDR2 SAAADI, per germline. DNA for the CDR3: TGCGCCAGCGGGGGGGTTAGAATTAACACCGGGGAGCTGTTTTTT. Its translation is CASGGVRINTGELFF.

CDR3 nucleotide sequence: TGTGCCAGCAGTTTTAATGGGGAGACCCAGTACTTC. Its translation is CASSFNGETQYF. This rearrangement joins TRBV27 to TRBJ2-5, with D unclear. The CDR3 contains 12 residues. Between the trimmed V and J ends, which lost 3 bases and 5 bases, there was a span of 7 bases. CDR1 MNHEY and CDR2 SMNVEV come from the germline V gene (reference sequence).

The sample holds one count of this clonotype. Because the CDR3's place on the DNA is in doubt, the DNA is left out and the CDR3 is given as listed by TCRdb. The rearrangement joins TRBV5-1 to TRBJ2-7; the listed D gene, TRBD2, was not tested against the DNA. With termini counted, the CDR3 has 20 amino acids. Germline-derived CDR1 and CDR2 are SGHRS and YFSETQ. The CDR3 sequence is CASSIYLCSVGLAGPYEQYF.

This clonotype was detected ten times or more. The chain links TRBV27 to TRBJ1-5, with no clear D. The V gene's germline CDR1 is MNHEY and CDR2 SMNVEV (reference sequence). The CDR3 length is 12 residues. V gave up 4 bases and J gave up 10 bases, with 11 bases separating them. CDR3 region: CASSSQRGPQHF. The CDR3 DNA is TGTGCCAGCAGTTCGCAACGGGGACCCCAGCATTTT.

In its sample, this clonotype was seen many times. The chain has TRBV20-1 and TRBJ1-4, with 9 bases that match TRBD1. The CDR3 covers 16 residues. The germline V gene has CDR1 DFQATT and CDR2 SNEGSKA (reference sequence). The V gene end was trimmed by 7 bases and the J gene end by 12 bases; junction bases not matched to a gene: 21. CDR3 amino acids: CSGGGRGGTGRQELFF. The CDR3 nucleotides are TGCAGTGGGGGGGGTCGGGGAGGGACAGGGAGGCAAGAACTGTTTTTT.

There are many counts of this clonotype. The chain links TRBV12-3 or TRBV12-4 to TRBJ1-5, with unresolved D. V was clipped by 7 bases and J by 2 bases, with 15 bases between them. The CDR3 loop spans 15 amino acids. CDR3 in DNA: TGTGCCAGCAACCTAGGGCAGAGCGGCAATCAGCCCCAGCATTTT. It translates to CASNLGQSGNQPQHF.

In this sample, this clonotype turned up a few times. V and J are TRBV28 and TRBJ1-4; D is ambiguous. CDR1 and CDR2 from the germline V gene are MDHEN and SYDVKM. With 6 bases removed from V and 0 bases from J, the gap between germline ends came to 14 bases. This CDR3 is built from 16 residues. CDR3 DNA: TGTGCCAGCAGGACCGGGGTCTCTGCAACTAATGAAAAACTGTTTTTT. Protein product: CASRTGVSATNEKLFF.

The CDR3 sequence: CSATLAGVKGQYF. The CDR3 coding sequence is TGCAGTGCTACCTTAGCGGGGGTTAAAGGGCAGTACTTC. The chain uses TRBV20-1 and TRBJ2-7; 9 nucleotides agree with TRBD2. Looked up from germline, CDR1 is DFQATT and CDR2 is SNEGSKA (reference sequence). J gave up 9 bases and V 4 bases, and 10 bases lay outside the gene matches. CDR3 size: 13 residues.

The J gene is TRBJ2-3, the V gene TRBV7-3; 7 nucleotides agree with TRBD2. Trimming cost V 5 bases and J 0 bases; bases outside gene matches: 2. Germline values: CDR1 SGHTA, CDR2 FQGTGA. The CDR3 runs to 14 residues. This chain's CDR3 is CASSRGGSTDTQYF. The CDR3 coding sequence is TGTGCCAGCAGCCGCGGGGGAAGCACAGATACGCAGTATTTT.